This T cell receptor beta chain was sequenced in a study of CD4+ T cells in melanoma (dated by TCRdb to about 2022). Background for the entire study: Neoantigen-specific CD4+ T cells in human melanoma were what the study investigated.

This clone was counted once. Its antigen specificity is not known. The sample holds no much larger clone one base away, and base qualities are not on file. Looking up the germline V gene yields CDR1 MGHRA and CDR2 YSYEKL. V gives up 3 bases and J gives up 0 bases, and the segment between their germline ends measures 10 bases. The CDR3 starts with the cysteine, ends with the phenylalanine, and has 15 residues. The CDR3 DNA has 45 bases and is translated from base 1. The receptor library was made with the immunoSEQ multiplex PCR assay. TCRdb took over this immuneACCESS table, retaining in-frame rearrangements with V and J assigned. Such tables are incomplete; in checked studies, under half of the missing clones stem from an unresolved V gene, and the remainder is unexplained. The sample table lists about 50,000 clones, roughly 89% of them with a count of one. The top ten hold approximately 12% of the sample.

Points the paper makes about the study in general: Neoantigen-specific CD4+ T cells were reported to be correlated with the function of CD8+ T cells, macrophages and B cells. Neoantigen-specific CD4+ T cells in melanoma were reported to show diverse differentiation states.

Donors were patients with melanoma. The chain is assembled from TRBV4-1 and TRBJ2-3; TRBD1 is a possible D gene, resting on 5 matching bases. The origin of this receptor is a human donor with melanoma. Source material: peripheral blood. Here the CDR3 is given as CASSQTASSTDTQYF. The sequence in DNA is TGCGCCAGCAGCCAGACAGCTTCTAGCACAGATACGCAGTATTTT.